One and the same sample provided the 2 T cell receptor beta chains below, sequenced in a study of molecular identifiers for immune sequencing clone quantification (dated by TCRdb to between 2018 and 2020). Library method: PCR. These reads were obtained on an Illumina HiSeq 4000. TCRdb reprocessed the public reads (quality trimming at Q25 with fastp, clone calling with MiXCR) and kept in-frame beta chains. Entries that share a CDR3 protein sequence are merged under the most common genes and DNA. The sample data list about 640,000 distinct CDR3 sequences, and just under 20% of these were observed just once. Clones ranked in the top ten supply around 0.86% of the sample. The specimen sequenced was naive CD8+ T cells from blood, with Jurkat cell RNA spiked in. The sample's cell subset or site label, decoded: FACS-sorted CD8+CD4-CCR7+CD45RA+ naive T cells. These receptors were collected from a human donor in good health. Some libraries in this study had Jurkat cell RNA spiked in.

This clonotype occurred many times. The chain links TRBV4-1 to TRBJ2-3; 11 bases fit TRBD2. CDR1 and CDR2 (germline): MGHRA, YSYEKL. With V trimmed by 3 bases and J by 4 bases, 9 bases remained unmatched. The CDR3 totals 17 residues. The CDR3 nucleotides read TGCGCCAGCAGCCAGTCCACTAGCGGGGGTTTCTCAGATACGCAGTATTTT. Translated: CASSQSTSGGFSDTQYF.

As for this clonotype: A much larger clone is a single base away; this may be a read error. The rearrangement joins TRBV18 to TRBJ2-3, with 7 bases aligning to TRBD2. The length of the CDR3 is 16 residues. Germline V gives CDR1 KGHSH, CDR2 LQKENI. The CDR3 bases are TGTGCCAGCTCACCTAAGGGAGGGTACGGCACAGATACGCGGTATTTT. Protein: CASSPKGGYGTDTRYF.